This is a list of T cell receptor beta chains from one sample in a study of tumor and adjacent non-tumor tissue in lung cancer. TCRdb independently ran MiXCR on the multiplex PCR reads; one entry per CDR3 protein. The sample shows around 74,000 distinct CDR3 sequences, around 70% of them seen only once. Material for sequencing was distant non-tumor lung tissue. The receptors were gathered from a woman aged 50 to 60 with non-small cell lung cancer. The CDR3 runs from the conserved cysteine through the conserved F or W. The D gene is left open where the match is weak. Clone size is not always given. Where it is, it says once, few, many or a class for expanded clones.

clone_size	d_call	v_call	j_call	cdr3_aa	cdr3_nt
-	TRBD1	TRBV11-2	TRBJ1-1	CASSYTRLRQGEAFF	TGTGCCAGCAGCTATACCCGACTACGACAGGGCGAAGCTTTCTTT
-	-	TRBV7-9	TRBJ2-7	CASSQGKGVHEQYF	TGTGCCAGCAGTCAGGGAAAGGGAGTACACGAGCAGTACTTC
-	-	TRBV18	TRBJ2-3	CASSRTSIGTDMQYF	TGTGCCAGCTCACGAACTAGCATCGGAACAGATATGCAGTATTTT
many	-	TRBV10-3	TRBJ2-2	CATAGTDNTGELFF	TGTGCCACCGCCGGGACGGATAACACCGGGGAGCTGTTTTTT
-	-	TRBV11-1	TRBJ2-2	CASSFLGGNTGELFF	TGTGCCAGCAGCTTCCTAGGGGGGAACACCGGGGAGCTATTTTTT
many	-	TRBV21-1	TRBJ1-5	CASEGDRDFQPQHF	TGTGCCAGCGAAGGGGACAGGGATTTTCAGCCCCAGCATTTT
many	-	TRBV29-1	TRBJ2-2	CSVAPLSNTGELFF	TGCAGCGTTGCCCCCCTTTCGAACACCGGGGAGCTGTTTTTT
few	-	TRBV2	TRBJ1-4	CASTGAAHATNEKLFF	TGTGCCAGCACTGGGGCAGCCCACGCAACTAATGAAAAACTGTTTTTT
-	-	TRBV6-2/TRBV6-3	TRBJ1-5	CDSSYLHPSQPQHF	TGTGACAGTAGTTACTTGCATCCCAGTCAGCCCCAGCATTTT
-	-	TRBV11-2	TRBJ2-5	CANSTMTGRGTQYF	TGTGCCAACAGCACCATGACAGGGAGGGGGACCCAGTACTTC
-	-	TRBV6-5	TRBJ2-2	CASSYSWRRKTGELFF	TGTGCCAGCAGTTACTCGTGGAGGCGGAAGACCGGAGAGCTGTTTTTT
-	TRBD1	TRBV11-3	TRBJ2-5	CASSLSRTGDRTQYF	TGTGCCAGTAGCTTGTCCAGGACAGGCGATAGGACCCAGTACTTC
-	-	TRBV19	TRBJ1-1	CASTPGGVNTEALF	TGTGCCAGTACCCCCGGGGGGGTGAACACTGAAGCTCTCTTT
many	-	TRBV12-3/TRBV12-4	TRBJ2-3	CASSADSWEADTQYF	TGTGCCAGCAGCGCAGATAGCTGGGAGGCAGATACGCAGTATTTT
-	-	TRBV11-2	TRBJ2-1	CASSSERNSGFF	TGTGCCAGCAGCTCAGAGCGGAATTCGGGGTTCTTC
once	TRBD2	TRBV6-6	TRBJ2-2	CASSSGLAGGAGGLFF	TGTGCCAGCAGTTCGGGACTAGCGGGAGGAGCCGGGGGGCTGTTTTTT
-	TRBD2	TRBV29-1	TRBJ2-1	CSGAGGPNERFF	TGTAGCGGAGCGGGAGGACCCAATGAGCGGTTCTTC
-	TRBD2	TRBV29-1	TRBJ2-1	CSVEDLAGDSYNEQLF	TGCAGCGTTGAAGATCTAGCGGGAGATTCCTACAATGAGCAACTCTTC
-	TRBD2	TRBV11-2	TRBJ2-1	CASSLDPGGRTPVF	TGTGCCAGCAGCTTAGATCCTGGCGGGAGAACTCCGGTATTC